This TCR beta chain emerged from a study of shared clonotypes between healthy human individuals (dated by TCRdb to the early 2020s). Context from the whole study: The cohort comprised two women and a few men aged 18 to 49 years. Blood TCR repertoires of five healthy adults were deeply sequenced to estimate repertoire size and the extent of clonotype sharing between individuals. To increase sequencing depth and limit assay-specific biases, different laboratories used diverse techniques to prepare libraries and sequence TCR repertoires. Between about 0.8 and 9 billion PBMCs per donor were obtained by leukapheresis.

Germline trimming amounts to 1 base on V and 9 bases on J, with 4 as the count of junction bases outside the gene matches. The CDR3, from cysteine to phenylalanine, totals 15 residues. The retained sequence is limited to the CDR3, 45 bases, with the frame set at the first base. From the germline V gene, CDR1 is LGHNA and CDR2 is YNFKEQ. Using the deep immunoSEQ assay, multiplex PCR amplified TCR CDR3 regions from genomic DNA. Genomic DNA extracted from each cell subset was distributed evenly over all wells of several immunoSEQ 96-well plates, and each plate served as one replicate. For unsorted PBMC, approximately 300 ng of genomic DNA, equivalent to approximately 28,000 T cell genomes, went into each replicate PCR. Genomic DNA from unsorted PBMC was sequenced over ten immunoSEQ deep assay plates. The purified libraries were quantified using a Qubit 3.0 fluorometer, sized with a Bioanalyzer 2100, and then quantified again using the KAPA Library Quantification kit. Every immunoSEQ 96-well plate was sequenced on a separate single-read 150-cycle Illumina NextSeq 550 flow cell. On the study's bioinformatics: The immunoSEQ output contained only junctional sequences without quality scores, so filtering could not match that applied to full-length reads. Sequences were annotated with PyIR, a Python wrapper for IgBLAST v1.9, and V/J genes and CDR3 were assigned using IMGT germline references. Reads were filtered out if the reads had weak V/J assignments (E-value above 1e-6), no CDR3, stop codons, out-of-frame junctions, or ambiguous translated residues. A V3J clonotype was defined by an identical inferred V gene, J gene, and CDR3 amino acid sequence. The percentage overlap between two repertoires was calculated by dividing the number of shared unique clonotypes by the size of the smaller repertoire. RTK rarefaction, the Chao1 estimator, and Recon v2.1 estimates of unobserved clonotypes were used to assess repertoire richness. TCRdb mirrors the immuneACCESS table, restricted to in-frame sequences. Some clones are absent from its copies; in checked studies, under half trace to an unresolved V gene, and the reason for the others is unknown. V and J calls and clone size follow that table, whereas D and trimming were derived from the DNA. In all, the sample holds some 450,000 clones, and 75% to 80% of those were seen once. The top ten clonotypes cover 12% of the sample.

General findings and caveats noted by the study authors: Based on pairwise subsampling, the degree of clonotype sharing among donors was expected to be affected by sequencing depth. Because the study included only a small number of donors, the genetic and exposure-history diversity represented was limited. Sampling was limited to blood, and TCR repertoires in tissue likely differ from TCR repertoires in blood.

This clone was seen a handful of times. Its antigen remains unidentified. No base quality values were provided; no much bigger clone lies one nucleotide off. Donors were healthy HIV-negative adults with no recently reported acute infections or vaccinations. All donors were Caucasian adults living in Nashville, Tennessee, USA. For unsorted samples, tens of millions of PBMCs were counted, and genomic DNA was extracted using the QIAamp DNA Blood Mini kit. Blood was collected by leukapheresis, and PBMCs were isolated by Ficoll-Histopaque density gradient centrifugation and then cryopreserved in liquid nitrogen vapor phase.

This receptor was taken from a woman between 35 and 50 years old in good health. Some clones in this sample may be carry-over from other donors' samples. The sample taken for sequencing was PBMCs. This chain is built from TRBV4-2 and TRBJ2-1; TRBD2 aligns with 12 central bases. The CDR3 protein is CASSQATSGRTEQFF. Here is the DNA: TGTGCCAGCAGCCAAGCAACTAGCGGGAGGACTGAGCAGTTCTTC.